The 27 T cell receptor beta chains in this list originate from one sample, sequenced in a study of response to subunit inactivated influenza vaccine. Via MiXCR, TCRdb re-called the RT-PCR reads, giving one row per CDR3 protein. This sample has under 200,000 distinct CDR3 sequences, with 9.5% to 15% found just once. The sample was also linked to a second study, of T cells expressing NK-cell markers. As that study records: The cDNA for TCR beta came from 5'RACE template switching with UMIs.

This material consisted of CD8+ T cells sorted from PBMCs, taken 11 to 12 days after vaccination. These receptors all come from a man aged 45-65 years who received an inactivated influenza vaccine.

The DNA for the CDR3 is TGTGCCAGCAGCCATGGGGTCGCTCAGCCCCAGCATTTT. Translation: CASSHGVAQPQHF. V and J are TRBV5-6 and TRBJ1-5; D remains ambiguous. The germline CDR1 and CDR2 sequences are SGHDT and YYEEEE. Trimming left V 4 bases short and J 6 bases short, with 11 bases between. CDR3 length equals 13 residues.

The V gene is TRBV11-2, the J gene TRBJ2-7, with D unresolved. Per germline, CDR1 SGHAT and CDR2 FQNNGV. Trimming took 0 bases from V and 5 from J, leaving 2 bases between them. The CDR3 spans 11 residues. CDR3 sequence: CASSLDNEQYF. Written as DNA, the CDR3 is TGTGCCAGCAGCTTAGATAACGAGCAGTACTTC.

This clonotype was observed a handful of times. The rearrangement links TRBV7-2 to TRBJ2-3; 9 nucleotides align to TRBD2. From germline, CDR1 is SGHTA and CDR2 FQGNSA. With V trimmed by 1 base and J by 4 bases, 15 bases remained unmatched. The CDR3 is 19 amino acids. CDR3 DNA sequence: TGTGCCAGCAGCTTAGTCGCCCTGGTAGGAGCGGGAGGTTCAGATACGCAGTATTTT. This sequence encodes CASSLVALVGAGGSDTQYF. Combining the CDR3 with reference TRBV7-2 and TRBJ2-3 gives the whole variable domain GAGVSQSPSNKVTEKGKDVELRCDPISGHTALYWYRQSLGQGLEFLIYFQGNSAPDKSGLPSDRFSAERTGGSVSTLTIQRTQQEDSAVYLCASSLVALVGAGGSDTQYFGPGTRLTVL.

The genes are TRBV12-3 or TRBV12-4 and TRBJ2-3; D is perhaps TRBD2 (6 bases). The CDR3 runs to 16 residues. Between the trimmed V and J ends, which lost 3 bases and 2 bases, there was a span of 15 bases. The CDR3 nucleotides are TGTGCCAGCAGTTTCATAGTAGCGGCAAACACAGATACGCAGTATTTT. As protein: CASSFIVAANTDTQYF.

This chain links TRBV7-2 with TRBJ2-7; D ambiguous. The CDR3 covers 15 residues. Between the trimmed V and J ends, which lost 0 bases and 4 bases, there was a span of 13 bases. Germline V gives CDR1 SGHTA, CDR2 FQGNSA. In DNA form, the CDR3 reads TGTGCCAGCAGCTTAGCGGTGTCAAATATGTACGAGCAGTACTTC. Protein product: CASSLAVSNMYEQYF.

The chain joins TRBV20-1 to TRBJ2-3; D ambiguous. Trimming took off 6 bases at V and 2 bases at J, with 9 bases between the two ends. This CDR3 is 12 amino acids long. The germline gives CDR1 DFQATT, CDR2 SNEGSKA (reference sequence). The chain's CDR3 is CSARRITDTQYF. The CDR3 DNA is TGCAGTGCCCGGCGCATCACAGATACGCAGTATTTT.

This clonotype was counted many times. The CDR3 reads CASSWQGSYEQYF. Written as DNA, the CDR3 is TGTGCCAGCAGCTGGCAGGGAAGTTACGAGCAGTACTTC. This chain uses TRBV28 with TRBJ2-7; D may be TRBD1 (5 bases). Germline V gene lookup returns CDR1 MDHEN and CDR2 SYDVKM. Trimming left V 6 bases short and J 4 bases short, with 13 bases between. The CDR3 has 13 amino acids.

This chain links TRBV3-1 with TRBJ2-7, with D possibly matching TRBD1 (5 bases). CDR3 length equals 13 residues. Looked up from germline, CDR1 is LGHDT and CDR2 is YNNKEL (reference sequence). The ends were cut back, 5 bases at V and 5 bases at J, with 13 bases in the middle. Here the CDR3 DNA reads TGTGCCAGCAGCTCGCAGGGTACCGACGAGCAGTACTTC. Translation: CASSSQGTDEQYF.

The chain links TRBV27 to TRBJ2-2; D is unclear. CDR1 is MNHEY, CDR2 SMNVEV, per germline (reference sequence). The CDR3 totals 16 residues. V was pared by 6 bases and J by 1 base, with 15 bases between. The CDR3: CASRTVPGRNTGELFF. The CDR3 nucleotides are TGTGCCAGCAGAACGGTCCCGGGTAGGAACACCGGGGAGCTGTTTTTT.

This clonotype was seen ten or more times. The rearrangement uses TRBV11-2 and TRBJ2-3; 10 nucleotides line up with TRBD2. V was pared by 0 bases and J by 4 bases, with 10 bases of the junction left unmatched. CDR1 SGHAT and CDR2 FQNNGV come from the germline V gene. This CDR3 comprises 18 residues. For the CDR3, the DNA is TGTGCCAGCAGCTTAGATACCCTAGCGGGAGATAGCGCAGATACGCAGTATTTT. As protein: CASSLDTLAGDSADTQYF. The entire variable domain, with the rest obtained from reference TRBV11-2 and TRBJ2-3, is as follows: EAGVAQSPRYKIIEKRQSVAFWCNPISGHATLYWYQQILGQGPKLLIQFQNNGVVDDSQLPKDRFSAERLKGVDSTLKIQPAKLEDSAVYLCASSLDTLAGDSADTQYFGPGTRLTVL.

The CDR3 DNA is TGTGCCAGCAGCCCGGGACAGGCTGATTTAAGTCCCTACGAGCAGTACTTC. Amino acid sequence: CASSPGQADLSPYEQYF. This chain links TRBV7-9 with TRBJ2-7; the match to TRBD1 covers 8 bases. The trim removed 5 bases at V and 2 bases at J, leaving 14 bases unmatched. CDR3 length equals 17 residues. Germline V gives CDR1 SEHNR, CDR2 FQNEAQ (reference sequence).

This clonotype was seen ten or more times. Written as DNA, the CDR3 is TGTGCCAGCAGCTTGGGGTCGCTCGAGCAGTACTTC. It codes for CASSLGSLEQYF. The chain employs TRBV5-5 and TRBJ2-7; D is undetermined. The CDR3 contains 12 residues. V dropped 0 bases and J dropped 6 bases, with 7 bases sitting between them. CDR1 SGHKS and CDR2 YYEKEE come from the germline V gene (reference sequence).

This clonotype was found a few times. V and J are TRBV7-9 and TRBJ2-7; 7 nucleotides align to TRBD1. V was pared by 5 bases and J by 5 bases, with 3 bases of the junction left unmatched. The germline V gene encodes CDR1 SEHNR and CDR2 FQNEAQ (reference sequence). The CDR3 loop spans 12 amino acids. DNA for the CDR3: TGTGCCAGCAGCCAGGGGGTACACGAGCAGTACTTC. It specifies CASSQGVHEQYF.

V gene TRBV4-1 combines with J gene TRBJ1-4; no reliable D call. Germline V gives CDR1 MGHRA, CDR2 YSYEKL. Trimming cost V 3 bases and J 7 bases, with 9 bases left between them. This CDR3 is built from 13 residues. The CDR3 region has the DNA TGCGCCAGCAGCCACGCAAACTTTGAAAAACTGTTTTTT. This translates into CASSHANFEKLFF.

The chain links TRBV4-3 to TRBJ1-2; 9 bases fit TRBD1. V was pared by 3 bases and J by 0 bases, with 8 bases of the junction left unmatched. This CDR3 is 17 amino acids long. Germline V lookup: CDR1 LGHNA, CDR2 YSLEER. DNA of the CDR3: TGCGCCAGCAGCCAGGGGGCCGGGACAGGGCCTAACTATGGCTACACCTTC. Its protein product is CASSQGAGTGPNYGYTF.

This clonotype was picked up a small number of times. CDR3 nucleotides: TGTGCCAGCAGCTTAGGGTCCCACGGGCAGACCCAGTACTTC. This translates into CASSLGSHGQTQYF. V and J are TRBV7-7 and TRBJ2-5; D uncertain. This CDR3 is built from 14 residues. Trimming removed 1 base from V and 6 bases from J, with 12 bases in between. Per the germline V gene, CDR1 is SSHAT and CDR2 is FNYEAQ (reference sequence).

The V call is TRBV11-2, the J call TRBJ1-5; D not resolved. With 2 bases removed from V and 1 base from J, the gap between germline ends came to 3 bases. The CDR3 is 13 amino acids. From germline, CDR1 is SGHAT and CDR2 FQNNGV. CDR3 in amino acids: CASSLWSNQPQHF. DNA of the CDR3: TGTGCCAGCAGCTTATGGAGCAATCAGCCCCAGCATTTT. Filled out from reference TRBV11-2 and TRBJ1-5, the complete variable domain reads EAGVAQSPRYKIIEKRQSVAFWCNPISGHATLYWYQQILGQGPKLLIQFQNNGVVDDSQLPKDRFSAERLKGVDSTLKIQPAKLEDSAVYLCASSLWSNQPQHFGDGTRLSIL.

The rearrangement joins TRBV6-1 to TRBJ2-5, with 9 bases that match TRBD1. Trimming took 7 bases from V and 1 from J; bases not matched to a gene: 7. CDR1 and CDR2 (germline): MNHNS, SASEGT. The CDR3 has 15 amino acids. The CDR3 here is CASTFGTGPQETQYF. The CDR3 region has the DNA TGTGCCAGCACCTTCGGGACAGGGCCCCAAGAGACCCAGTACTTC.

Concerning this clonotype: Possible read error: a much larger clone is one base away. The rearrangement uses TRBV5-5 and TRBJ1-1, with no clear D. The CDR3 sequence is 15 residues long. The germline gives CDR1 SGHKS, CDR2 YYEKEE (reference sequence). The CDR3 reads CDSSLEWLPNTEAFF. DNA of the CDR3: TGTGACAGCAGCTTGGAGTGGTTACCGAACACTGAAGCTTTCTTT.

This chain links TRBV12-3 or TRBV12-4 with TRBJ2-6; 11 positions agree with TRBD2. V was clipped by 1 base and J by 2 bases; unmatched bases: 10. The CDR3 runs to 20 residues. The CDR3 DNA sequence: TGTGCCAGCAGTTTAGAGTCCCCACTAGCGGGAGTAGCTGGGGCCAACGTCCTGACTTTC. Protein: CASSLESPLAGVAGANVLTF.

This chain uses TRBV7-3 with TRBJ2-1; D ambiguous. V was pared by 5 bases and J by 0 bases, with 11 bases between. CDR3 length equals 15 residues. Germline CDR1 reads SGHTA; CDR2 reads FQGTGA. Here the CDR3 reads CASSLDGSSYNEQFF. As DNA, the CDR3 is TGTGCCAGCAGCCTTGACGGCAGCTCCTACAATGAGCAGTTCTTC.

This clonotype appeared a few times. The chain is built from TRBV15 and TRBJ2-6; D ambiguous. Between the trimmed V and J ends, which lost 4 bases and 0 bases, there was a span of 4 bases. In germline, CDR1 is LNHNV, CDR2 YYDKDF (reference sequence). The CDR3 spans 14 residues. The CDR3 region has the DNA TGTGCCACCAGCATCATCTCTGGGGCCAACGTCCTGACTTTC. Translation: CATSIISGANVLTF. The full variable domain, in which reference TRBV15 and TRBJ2-6 provide the parts outside the CDR3, is DAMVIQNPRYQVTQFGKPVTLSCSQTLNHNVMYWYQQKSSQAPKLLFHYYDKDFNNEADTPDNFQSRRPNTSFCFLDIRSPGLGDTAMYLCATSIISGANVLTFGAGSRLTVL.

The chain couples TRBV11-2 to TRBJ2-1, with unresolved D. This CDR3 region has 11 residues. Trimming took off 1 base at V and 9 bases at J, with 4 bases between the two ends. Germline V CDR1 and CDR2: SGHAT, FQNNGV. In DNA, the CDR3 is TGTGCCAGCAGCTTAGGGGTTGAGCAGTTCTTC. Translating it yields CASSLGVEQFF.

The chain is built from TRBV12-3 or TRBV12-4 and TRBJ2-1; possibly TRBD1 or TRBD2 for D (6 bases each). Trimming pared 1 base from V and 9 bases from J, leaving 13 bases between. This CDR3 has 14 amino acids. DNA of the CDR3: TGTGCCAGCAGTTTAGTGGAGGGGGAGATTGAGCAGTTCTTC. Its protein product is CASSLVEGEIEQFF.

This chain links TRBV29-1 with TRBJ2-7; 9 bases map to TRBD2. Germline CDR1 is SQVTM and CDR2 is ANQGSEA. Trimming at V came to 6 bases and at J to 1 base, leaving 7 bases not matched to a gene. The length of the CDR3 is 14 residues. The CDR3 bases are TGCAGCGTAGGAGCGGGAGGTAGTTCCTACGAGCAGTACTTC. Translated: CSVGAGGSSYEQYF.

This clonotype was picked up a small number of times. The chain recombines TRBV3-1 with TRBJ1-1; TRBD1 might be the D (6 bases). This CDR3 region has 14 residues. V gave up 0 bases and J gave up 8 bases, with 13 bases separating them. CDR1 is LGHDT, CDR2 YNNKEL, per germline (reference sequence). The CDR3 DNA reads as TGTGCCAGCAGCCAAGATGGGGGGGCCCGAGAAGCTTTCTTT. Translation: CASSQDGGAREAFF.

This clonotype was counted between two and nine times. The chain couples TRBV9 to TRBJ2-2; perhaps D is TRBD1 or TRBD2 (5 bases each). CDR1 is SGDLS, CDR2 YYNGEE, per germline. This CDR3 is built from 16 residues. The V gene lost 4 bases and the J gene lost 0 bases, with 13 bases spanning the gap. CDR3 sequence: CASSKGTLPNTGELFF. In DNA, the CDR3 is TGTGCCAGCAGCAAAGGGACGTTACCGAACACCGGGGAGCTGTTTTTT. The full variable domain, rest sourced from reference TRBV9 and TRBJ2-2, is DSGVTQTPKHLITATGQRVTLRCSPRSGDLSVYWYQQSLDQGLQFLIQYYNGEERAKGNILERFSAQQFPDLHSELNLSSLELGDSALYFCASSKGTLPNTGELFFGEGSRLTVL.